The TCR beta chain under discussion was sequenced for a study of T-cell memory formation after mild COVID-19 (dated by TCRdb to the early 2020s). About the study as a whole: TCR sequence clusters from the two donors were found to be largely donor specific. Longitudinal TCRalpha and TCRbeta repertoire sequencing tracked T-cell clones expanding and contracting after mild COVID-19 in two donors. The cohort was made up of two young adult volunteers, one female and one male, who were previously healthy. What the research found in general, with its limitations: Contracting CD4+ clones appeared mostly in the CM and EM memory subsets, whereas CD8+ clones were enriched in EMRA. The study included only a couple of mild cases, and larger cohorts that include severe cases with pre-infection samples were judged to be necessary. SARS-CoV-2 specificity of the second-wave clones peaking on day 37 was not confirmed. Some responding clones were found in pre-infection memory, which suggests that pre-existing cross-reactive memory T cells took part in the SARS-CoV-2 response. Balanced CD4/CD8 phenotypes were observed for clones contracting from day 15 to 85, whereas a bias towards CD4+ was observed for a second wave of clones expanding from day 15 to 37.

TCRdb records Illumina NovaSeq 6000 as the sequencer. Using 5'RACE with constant-segment primers, TCRalpha and TCRbeta cDNA libraries were constructed, with sample barcodes and unique molecular identifiers added in the process. RNA was extracted from every sample with Trizol reagent. Library amplification was performed in two PCR steps, and a second sample barcode and Illumina TruSeq adapters were introduced in the second step. Libraries were sequenced on an Illumina NovaSeq with 2 x 150 bp paired-end reads. In the original analysis: The reads were demultiplexed and collapsed into UMI-guided consensus sequences using migec v1.2.7. Using mixcr v2.1.11, UMI consensuses were aligned to TRA and TRB V and J templates and then assembled into clonotypes. A clonotype was counted as expanded or contracted only if both edgeR and NoisET called the change significant, with noise models trained on biological replicates. For edgeR calls, the thresholds were a false discovery rate-adjusted p below 0.01 and a log2 fold-change of 1. As an exploratory analysis of dynamics, max-normalized trajectories of the 1000 most abundant clonotypes were examined by PCA with hierarchical clustering. The CD4 or CD8 phenotype of responding clones was assigned using the separately sequenced CD4+ and CD8+ repertoires. Through fastp at Q25 and MiXCR, TCRdb rebuilt clones from the public reads, retaining in-frame beta chains. Entries that share a CDR3 protein sequence are merged under the most common genes and DNA. TCRdb's processing, not the authors', yielded these V and J calls. This sample holds 130,000 to 150,000 distinct CDR3 sequences; 15% to 20% were observed only once. The ten top clones hold about 2% of the sample.

This clonotype has ten or more counts. Its binding antigen is unknown. Per-nucleotide qualities are absent, and no much larger clonotype sits a single base away. Ficoll-Paque density gradient centrifugation was used to isolate PBMCs. From cysteine to phenylalanine, the CDR3 is 13 amino acids long. Only the CDR3 DNA is retained, 39 bases long and in frame from the first base. According to the germline V gene (reference sequence), CDR1 reads LGHDT and CDR2 reads YNNKEL. V is shortened by 1 base, J by 7 bases, and the region joining them spans 8 bases. The TCR comes from an adult woman who had mild COVID-19 (a few samples of this study predate the infection). The sample titles of this study are shuffled in the database, so cell type and time point are left out; the donor was told from shared clones. The chain is made from TRBV3-1 and TRBJ2-4; TRBD1 is perhaps the D gene, given 6 matching bases. The sequenced sample consisted of PBMCs or a T cell subset sorted from them (not recorded which). The DNA sequence is as follows: TGTGCCAGCAGCCAAGCAGGGGTCAACATTCAGTACTTC. This translates into CASSQAGVNIQYF.